A single sample gave rise to the 10 T cell receptor beta chains below, sequenced in a study of identifying expanded T cells in peripheral blood. Only in-frame clones appear in the TCRdb table, and some are missing; sequencing was by immunoSEQ multiplex PCR. The sample has about 94,000 clones; approximately 85% are singletons. Sequenced sample: blood. These receptors all stem from a person aged 18 to 75 in good health.

This clone was detected once. The chain has TRBV7-9 and TRBJ2-3; D unresolved. Trimming pared 4 bases from V and 5 bases from J, leaving 4 bases between. Germline values: CDR1 SEHNR, CDR2 FQNEAQ (reference sequence). The CDR3 consists of 11 residues. Written as DNA, the CDR3 is TGTGCCAGCAGCTATTTAGATACGCAGTATTTT. It codes for CASSYLDTQYF.

The chain couples TRBV6-1 to TRBJ1-1; D gene uncertain. Germline CDR1 is MNHNS and CDR2 is SASEGT. The V end lost 1 base, the J end lost 0 bases, and 12 bases lay between the germline ends. The CDR3 loop spans 16 amino acids. The CDR3 nucleotides read TGTGCCAGCAGTGAAGTAATTGTGGTGGTGAACACTGAAGCTTTCTTT. It yields the protein CASSEVIVVVNTEAFF.

The chain carries TRBV5-6 and TRBJ1-2, with a tentative D call TRBD1 (6 bases). Per the germline V gene, CDR1 is SGHDT and CDR2 is YYEEEE. V lost 0 bases, J lost 3 bases, and 12 bases lay in between. The CDR3 has 15 amino acids. The CDR3 loop is CASSLGTDVHYGYTF. The DNA for the CDR3 is TGTGCCAGCAGCTTGGGGACAGACGTACACTATGGCTACACCTTC.

In the case of this clone: Distinct nucleotide sequences in the sample also encode this CDR3. The chain employs TRBV29-1 and TRBJ2-1; TRBD2 aligns across 13 bases. This CDR3 is built from 16 residues. Germline V gene sequence: CDR1 SQVTM, CDR2 ANQGSEA. Trimming at V came to 0 bases and at J to 4 bases, leaving 3 bases not matched to a gene. The CDR3 DNA sequence: TGCAGCGTTGAAGATCCACTAGCGGGAGGGTACAATGAGCAGTTCTTC. This translates into CSVEDPLAGGYNEQFF.

V and J are TRBV30 and TRBJ2-6, with a weak D call TRBD2 (6 bases). CDR1 is GTSNPN, CDR2 SVGIG, per germline (reference sequence). The CDR3 is made up of 15 amino acids. V was cut by 3 bases and J by 1 base, with 10 bases left in between. CDR3 residues: CAWRGGSSGANVLTF. CDR3 nucleotide sequence: TGTGCCTGGAGGGGAGGCTCGTCTGGGGCCAACGTCCTGACTTTC.

The CDR3 DNA reads TGTGCCAGCAGCAGGAAGGGGACAGCTGGGGCCAACGTCCTGACTTTC. It yields the protein CASSRKGTAGANVLTF. The V gene is TRBV7-9, the J gene TRBJ2-6, with 7 positions matching TRBD1. Trimming removed 5 bases from V and 2 bases from J; junction bases left unmatched: 6. Per the germline V gene, CDR1 is SEHNR and CDR2 is FQNEAQ (reference sequence). The CDR3 loop spans 16 amino acids.

This clone has just one count. The chain employs TRBV7-2 and TRBJ2-1; 7 nucleotides agree with TRBD2. The germline gives CDR1 SGHTA, CDR2 FQGNSA. V shed 8 bases, J shed 0 bases, and the junction held 7 bases outside the gene matches. This CDR3 has 15 amino acids. The CDR3 coding sequence is TGTGCCAGCCAGAAGTGGGAGGGCTCCTACAATGAGCAGTTCTTC. It encodes CASQKWEGSYNEQFF.

The genes are TRBV7-9 and TRBJ1-4; 8 bases fit TRBD1. The V and J ends lost 5 bases and 12 bases, in that order; junction bases with no gene match: 17. The CDR3 extends over 16 amino acids. The germline CDR1 and CDR2 sequences are SEHNR and FQNEAQ (reference sequence). The CDR3 spells CASSHRDRSLMGELFF. In DNA, the CDR3 is TGTGCCAGCAGCCACCGGGACAGGTCTCTAATGGGGGAACTGTTTTTT.

CDR3 in amino acids: CATKKTGASTDTQYF. For the CDR3, the DNA is TGTGCCACGAAGAAGACAGGGGCGAGCACAGATACGCAGTATTTT. This chain links TRBV19 with TRBJ2-3; 8 bases fit TRBD1. The germline gives CDR1 LNHDA, CDR2 SQIVND (reference sequence). CDR3 length: 15 residues. Trimming removed 10 bases from V and 0 bases from J; junction bases left unmatched: 9.

The chain couples TRBV30 to TRBJ2-3; 8 bases are shared with TRBD1. Per the germline V gene, CDR1 is GTSNPN and CDR2 is SVGIG (reference sequence). This CDR3 has 14 amino acids. J gave up 5 bases and V 4 bases, and 8 bases lay outside the gene matches. The DNA of the CDR3 is TGTGCCTGGATCCCTGGACAGGGAATAGATACGCAGTATTTT. It translates to CAWIPGQGIDTQYF.